This paragraph reports one T cell receptor (beta chain). TCRdb's table, derived via immunoSEQ multiplex PCR, lists solely in-frame clones and lacks some. The sample contains about 300,000 clones, approximately 76% of which appear only once. This specimen comes from a study of cytotoxic CD8 clonotypes in ibrutinib-treated CLL. Across the study: Each sample contained, on average, roughly 280,000 productive templates and tens of thousands of productive rearrangements.

The CDR3 covers 18 residues. The germline gives CDR1 LGHNA, CDR2 YSLEER. V was clipped by 0 bases and J by 4 bases, with 20 bases between them. This clonotype was sampled from a human donor with chronic lymphocytic leukemia. Sequences were derived from PBMCs, sampled at disease progression, from a patient treated with ibrutinib. The rearrangement joins TRBV4-3 to TRBJ2-3; D is tentatively TRBD1 or TRBD2 (5 bases each). CDR3 coding DNA: TGCGCCAGCAGCCAAGATCTGGGGACGGGCCTTTTACCAGATACGCAGTATTTT. It is translated as CASSQDLGTGLLPDTQYF.